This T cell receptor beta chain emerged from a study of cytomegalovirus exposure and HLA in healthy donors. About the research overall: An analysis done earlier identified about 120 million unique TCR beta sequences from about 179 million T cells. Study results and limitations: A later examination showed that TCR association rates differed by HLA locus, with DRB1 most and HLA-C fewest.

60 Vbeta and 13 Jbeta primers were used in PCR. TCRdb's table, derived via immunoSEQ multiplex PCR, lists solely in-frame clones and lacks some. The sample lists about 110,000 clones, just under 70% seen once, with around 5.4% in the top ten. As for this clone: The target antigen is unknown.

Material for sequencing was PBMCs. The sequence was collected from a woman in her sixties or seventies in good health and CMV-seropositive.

The chain's CDR3 is CASSRTGLAHGYTF. In DNA, the CDR3 is TGTGCCAGCAGCCGAACCGGGCTAGCCCATGGCTACACCTTC. The V gene is TRBV7-9, the J gene TRBJ1-2; D remains unclear. The CDR3 runs 14 residues. V lost 5 bases to trimming and J lost 6 bases, with 16 bases between them. Germline CDR1 reads SEHNR; CDR2 reads FQNEAQ (reference sequence).